This TCR beta chain was captured in a study of shared clonotypes between healthy human individuals. Background on the study: Per donor, three plates held CD4 naive cells, three held CD4 memory, two held CD8 naive and one held CD8 memory.

Per the original data handling: Quality scores were absent from the junction-only immunoSEQ sequences, so filtering differed. Profiled with immunoSEQ multiplex PCR; TCRdb holds only in-frame clones, not every one. V, J and clone size are those of that table, while D and trimming were read from the DNA. Of approximately 2,200,000 clones listed, more than 85% are singletons. Positively selected for CCR7, the CD45RO-negative cells used as naive CD8 cells excluded terminally differentiated effector memory CD45RA+ cells. The CDR3 consists of 15 residues. With 4 bases removed from V and 7 bases from J, the gap between germline ends came to 17 bases. Germline V gene sequence: CDR1 MNHEY, CDR2 SMNVEV (reference sequence).

This TCR was sampled from a man aged 18 to 30 in good health. Some clones in this sample may be carry-over from other donors' samples. This sequence joins TRBV27 and TRBJ2-1; either TRBD1 or TRBD2 may fit D (5 bases each). The sample taken for sequencing was naive CD8+ T cells from PBMCs. The CDR3 nucleotides are TGTGCCAGCAGTTACCAAGTCGGGGCTAGTAATGAGCAGTTCTTC. Its protein is CASSYQVGASNEQFF.